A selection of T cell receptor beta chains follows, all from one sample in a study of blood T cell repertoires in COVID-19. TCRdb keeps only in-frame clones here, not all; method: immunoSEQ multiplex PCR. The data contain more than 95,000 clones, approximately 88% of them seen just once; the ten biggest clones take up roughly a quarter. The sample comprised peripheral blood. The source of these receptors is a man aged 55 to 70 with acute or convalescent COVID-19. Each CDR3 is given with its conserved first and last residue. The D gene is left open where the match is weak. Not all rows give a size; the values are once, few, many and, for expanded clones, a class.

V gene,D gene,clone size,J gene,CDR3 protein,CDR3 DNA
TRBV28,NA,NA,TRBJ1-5,CASSFFPRVHNQPQHF,TGTGCCAGCAGTTTTTTCCCCCGGGTCCACAATCAGCCCCAGCATTTT
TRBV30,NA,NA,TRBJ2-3,CAHRRAVTDTQYF,TGTGCCCACAGGAGGGCGGTCACAGATACGCAGTATTTT
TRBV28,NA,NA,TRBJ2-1,CASSLTALEQFF,TGTGCCAGCAGTTTAACTGCGTTAGAGCAGTTCTTC
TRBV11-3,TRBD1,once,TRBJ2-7,CASSFRQGGEQYF,TGTGCCAGCAGCTTTCGACAGGGCGGCGAGCAGTACTTC
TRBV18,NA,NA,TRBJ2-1,CASSSGTAMSGYNEQFF,TGTGCCAGCTCCTCCGGGACAGCCATGAGCGGGTACAATGAGCAGTTCTTC
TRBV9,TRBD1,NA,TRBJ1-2,CASSVTWQGAEGYTF,TGTGCCAGCAGCGTAACTTGGCAGGGGGCGGAAGGCTACACCTTC
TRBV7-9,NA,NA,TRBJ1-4,CASQGQYEKLFF,TGTGCCAGCCAAGGACAGTATGAAAAACTGTTTTTT
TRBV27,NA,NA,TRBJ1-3,CASSYNRGNTIYF,TGTGCCAGCAGTTATAACAGAGGAAACACCATATATTTT
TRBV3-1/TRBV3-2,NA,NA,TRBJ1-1,CASSQTNMNTEAFF,TGTGCCAGCAGCCAAACTAACATGAACACTGAAGCTTTCTTT
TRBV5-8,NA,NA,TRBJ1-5,CASSLTGNQPQHF,TGTGCCAGCAGCTTGACCGGGAATCAGCCCCAGCATTTT
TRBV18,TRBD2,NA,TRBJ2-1,CASSPSHSGRTDEQFF,TGTGCCAGCTCACCTTCCCATAGCGGGAGAACCGATGAGCAGTTCTTC
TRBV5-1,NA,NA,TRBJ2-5,CASSLDKETQYF,TGCGCCAGCAGCTTGGATAAAGAGACCCAGTACTTC
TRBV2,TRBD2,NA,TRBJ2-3,CASKGLAGAPDTQYF,TGTGCCAGCAAAGGACTAGCGGGAGCCCCAGATACGCAGTATTTT
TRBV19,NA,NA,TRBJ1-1,CASCLGVGTEAFF,TGTGCCAGTTGTCTTGGAGTGGGCACTGAAGCTTTCTTT
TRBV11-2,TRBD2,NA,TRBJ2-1,CASSTSGRAGNEQFF,TGTGCCAGCAGCACTAGCGGGAGGGCGGGGAATGAGCAGTTCTTC
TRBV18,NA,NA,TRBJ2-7,CASSPAAGSGEQYF,TGTGCCAGCTCACCAGCGGCGGGGTCTGGGGAGCAGTACTTC
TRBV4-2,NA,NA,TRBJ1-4,CASSQVRQSGEKLFF,TGTGCCAGCAGCCAAGTTCGACAGTCAGGCGAAAAACTGTTTTTT
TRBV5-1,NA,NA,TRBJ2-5,CASSLGSSAKETQYF,TGCGCCAGCAGCTTGGGTTCTAGCGCAAAAGAGACCCAGTACTTC
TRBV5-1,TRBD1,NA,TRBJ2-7,CASSGGTGLYEQYF,TGCGCCAGCAGCGGCGGGACAGGGCTCTACGAGCAGTACTTC
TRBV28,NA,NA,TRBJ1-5,CASSLTGMSNQPQHF,TGTGCCAGCAGCTTAACAGGGATGAGCAATCAGCCCCAGCATTTT
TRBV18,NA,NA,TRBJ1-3,CASSPREAPGNTIYF,TGTGCCAGCTCACCACGCGAGGCTCCTGGAAACACCATATATTTT
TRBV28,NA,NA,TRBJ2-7,CASSPVGPFSYEQYF,TGTGCCAGCAGCCCTGTGGGGCCTTTTTCCTACGAGCAGTACTTC
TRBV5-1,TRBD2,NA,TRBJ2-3,CASSRWPQTSGRADTQYF,TGCGCCAGCAGTCGTTGGCCCCAAACTAGCGGGAGGGCAGATACGCAGTATTTT
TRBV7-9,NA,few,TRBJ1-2,CASSPDFGDNYGYTF,TGTGCCAGCAGCCCTGACTTCGGAGATAACTATGGCTACACCTTC
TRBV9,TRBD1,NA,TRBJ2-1,CASSVQGAYNEQFF,TGTGCCAGCAGCGTACAGGGGGCCTACAATGAGCAGTTCTTC
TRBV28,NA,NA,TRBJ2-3,CASSPALIGVKDTQYF,TGTGCCAGCAGTCCCGCCCTTATCGGGGTGAAAGATACGCAGTATTTT
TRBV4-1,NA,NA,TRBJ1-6,CASSLRGVDNSPLHF,TGCGCCAGCAGTCTCAGGGGCGTAGATAATTCACCCCTCCACTTT
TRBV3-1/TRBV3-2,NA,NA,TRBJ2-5,CASSAQRRQPQETQYF,TGTGCCAGCAGCGCTCAGAGACGACAGCCGCAGGAGACCCAGTACTTC
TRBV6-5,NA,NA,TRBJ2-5,CASKLVGETQYF,TGTGCCAGCAAACTAGTAGGAGAGACCCAGTACTTC
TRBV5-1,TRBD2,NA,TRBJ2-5,CASSLARRLADPSGETQYF,TGCGCCAGCAGCTTGGCCAGGCGGCTAGCGGACCCCAGTGGGGAGACCCAGTACTTC
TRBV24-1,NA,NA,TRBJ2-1,CATSESYSYNEQFF,TGTGCCACCAGTGAAAGCTACTCCTACAATGAGCAGTTCTTC
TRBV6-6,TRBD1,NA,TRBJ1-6,CASRRTDRGENSPLHF,TGTGCCAGCAGGAGAACGGACAGGGGCGAAAATTCACCCCTCCACTTT
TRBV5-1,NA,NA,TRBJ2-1,CASSLGSGTVEQFF,TGCGCCAGCAGCTTGGGGTCGGGAACCGTTGAGCAGTTCTTC
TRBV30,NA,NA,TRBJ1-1,CAWWQGMHTEAFF,TGTGCCTGGTGGCAGGGGATGCATACTGAAGCTTTCTTT
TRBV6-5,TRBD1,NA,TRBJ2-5,CASGQAQETQYF,TGTGCCAGCGGACAGGCCCAAGAGACCCAGTACTTC
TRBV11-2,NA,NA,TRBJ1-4,CASSLVPAEKLFF,TGTGCCAGCAGCTTAGTTCCTGCGGAAAAACTGTTTTTT
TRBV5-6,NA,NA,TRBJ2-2,CASREDWVGELFF,TGTGCCAGCAGGGAGGACTGGGTTGGGGAGCTGTTTTTT
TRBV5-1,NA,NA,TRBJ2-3,CASSLVLDTQYF,TGCGCCAGCAGCTTGGTCCTGGATACGCAGTATTTT
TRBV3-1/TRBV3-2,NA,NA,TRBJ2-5,CASSQDWQGGRETQYF,TGTGCCAGCAGCCAAGACTGGCAGGGTGGGCGAGAGACCCAGTACTTC
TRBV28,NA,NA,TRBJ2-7,CASITPGGTNSYEQYF,TGTGCCAGCATCACCCCCGGCGGGACGAACTCCTACGAGCAGTACTTC
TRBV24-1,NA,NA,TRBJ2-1,CATSDPGTSSYNEQFF,TGTGCCACCAGTGACCCCGGGACAAGCTCCTACAATGAGCAGTTCTTC
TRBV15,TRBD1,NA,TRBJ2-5,CATTLERTGHFGETQYF,TGTGCCACCACTTTAGAGAGGACAGGTCATTTCGGAGAGACCCAGTACTTC
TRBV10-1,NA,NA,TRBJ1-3,CASSPPGGGGNTIYF,TGCGCCAGCAGCCCACCGGGAGGAGGAGGAAACACCATATATTTT
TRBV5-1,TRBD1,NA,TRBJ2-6,CASSLAPTGAGANVLTF,TGCGCCAGCAGCTTGGCCCCTACAGGGGCTGGGGCCAACGTCCTGACTTTC
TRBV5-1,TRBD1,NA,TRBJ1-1,CASKDRGLTEAFF,TGCGCCAGCAAAGACAGGGGACTCACTGAAGCTTTCTTT
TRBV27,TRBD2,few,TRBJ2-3,CASSLSASGRPSLSTDTQYF,TGTGCCAGCAGTTTATCGGCTAGCGGGAGACCCAGCCTCTCCACAGATACGCAGTATTTT
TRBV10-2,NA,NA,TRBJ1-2,CASREMDGIQDGYTF,TGCGCCAGCAGGGAAATGGACGGGATCCAAGACGGCTACACCTTC
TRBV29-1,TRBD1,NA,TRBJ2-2,CSVVQGANTGELFF,TGCAGCGTTGTACAGGGGGCAAACACCGGGGAGCTGTTTTTT
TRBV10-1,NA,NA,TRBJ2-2,CASTQGTTGELFF,TGCGCCAGCACCCAGGGAACCACCGGGGAGCTGTTTTTT
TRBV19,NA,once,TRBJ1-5,CASSTPQVAQPQHF,TGTGCCAGTAGTACCCCCCAGGTCGCTCAGCCCCAGCATTTT
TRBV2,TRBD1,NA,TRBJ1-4,CASMRGRGNEKLFF,TGTGCCAGCATGAGGGGGCGCGGTAATGAAAAACTGTTTTTT
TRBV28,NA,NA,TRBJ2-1,CASSLQFNEQFF,TGTGCCAGCAGTTTACAGTTCAATGAGCAGTTCTTC
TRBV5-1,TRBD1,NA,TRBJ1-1,CASSPRTGGQSTEAFF,TGCGCCAGCAGCCCGCGGACAGGGGGGCAGAGCACTGAAGCTTTCTTT
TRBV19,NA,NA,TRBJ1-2,CASSIDFSTVGGYTF,TGTGCCAGTAGTATAGACTTCAGCACAGTTGGAGGCTACACCTTC
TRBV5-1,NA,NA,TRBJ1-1,CASSPETAVNTEAFF,TGCGCCAGCAGCCCTGAGACAGCCGTGAACACTGAAGCTTTCTTT
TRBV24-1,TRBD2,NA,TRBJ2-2,CATSEGGLAGVSGELFF,TGTGCCACCAGTGAGGGTGGACTAGCGGGAGTGTCAGGGGAGCTGTTTTTT
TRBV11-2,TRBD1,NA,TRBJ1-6,CASSLGQGANSPLHF,TGTGCCAGCAGCTTAGGACAGGGGGCGAACTCACCCCTCCACTTT
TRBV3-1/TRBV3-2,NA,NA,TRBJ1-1,CASSQSRDNEAFF,TGTGCCAGCAGCCAAAGCCGGGACAATGAAGCTTTCTTT
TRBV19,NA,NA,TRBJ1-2,CASSQQGMQGYTF,TGTGCCAGTAGTCAGCAGGGGATGCAAGGCTACACCTTC
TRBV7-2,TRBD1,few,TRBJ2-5,CASSSLSSGTGETQYF,TGTGCCAGCAGCTCACTCAGCTCCGGGACAGGAGAGACCCAGTACTTC